The 3 T cell receptor beta chains listed next were all sequenced from one sample in a study of read filtering for tumor transcriptome and immune sequencing. Molecular barcoded adaptors covering alpha/delta and beta/gamma chains were used on approximately 440 ng RNA. TCRdb analysed the reads with MiXCR anew, one entry per CDR3 protein. The sample has 75,000 to 95,000 distinct CDR3 sequences, 9% to 15% seen once. The sequencing sample was made of a population of CD138-negative cells sorted from bone marrow. Source of these receptors: a donor older than 35 with multiple myeloma.

Only a few counts were recorded for this clonotype. The chain uses TRBV6-1 and TRBJ1-4; 9 bases are shared with TRBD1. Germline CDR1 reads MNHNS; CDR2 reads SASEGT. The CDR3 has 14 residues. The V segment lost 6 bases and the J segment 5 bases; nucleotides outside the gene matches: 4. CDR3 nucleotide sequence: TGTGCCAGCAGATCGACAGGGGGAAATGAAAAACTGTTTTTT. As protein: CASRSTGGNEKLFF.

This CDR3 reads CASSGGYVEQFF. The CDR3 DNA follows: TGTGCCAGCTCAGGGGGGTATGTTGAGCAGTTCTTC. V and J are TRBV11-2 and TRBJ2-1; possibly TRBD1 for D (7 bases). The CDR3 totals 12 residues. The germline CDR1 and CDR2 sequences are SGHAT and FQNNGV. V lost 8 bases, J lost 9 bases, and 14 bases lay in between.

In this sample, this clonotype turned up many times. The chain carries TRBV20-1 and TRBJ2-1, with 9 positions matching TRBD2. The ends lost 5 bases at V and 7 bases at J; junction bases unmatched: 9. Germline lookup yields CDR1 DFQATT and CDR2 SNEGSKA (reference sequence). The CDR3 loop spans 14 amino acids. The DNA for the CDR3 is TGCAGTGCTGGCGGCGGGAGGGGGGGGAATGAGCAGTTCTTC. Residues: CSAGGGRGGNEQFF.